Below are 21 T cell receptor beta chains sequenced from a single sample in a study of blood T cell repertoires in COVID-19. The repertoire was sequenced with immunoSEQ multiplex PCR; TCRdb's copy has only in-frame clones and lacks some. Here the sample spans around 85,000 clones, around 90% being singletons. The sample comprised peripheral blood. These receptors all come from a woman of 80 years or more with active or convalescent COVID-19.

This sequence joins TRBV9 and TRBJ2-3; 7 positions match TRBD1. V lost 0 bases and J lost 2; bases outside the gene matches: 3. This CDR3 spans 15 amino acids. Germline values: CDR1 SGDLS, CDR2 YYNGEE. The CDR3 DNA is TGTGCCAGCAGCGTAGGTCAGGGGGACACAGATACGCAGTATTTT. It yields the protein CASSVGQGDTDTQYF.

The rearrangement uses TRBV7-2 and TRBJ2-1; D is undetermined. Germline CDR1 reads SGHTA; CDR2 reads FQGNSA. V lost 0 bases and J lost 0, with 6 bases in between. The CDR3 extends over 15 amino acids. CDR3 DNA sequence: TGTGCCAGCAGCTTAGCGTACGGCTCCTACAATGAGCAGTTCTTC. Its protein product is CASSLAYGSYNEQFF. The whole variable domain, remainder taken from reference TRBV7-2 and TRBJ2-1, is GAGVSQSPSNKVTEKGKDVELRCDPISGHTALYWYRQSLGQGLEFLIYFQGNSAPDKSGLPSDRFSAERTGGSVSTLTIQRTQQEDSAVYLCASSLAYGSYNEQFFGPGTRLTVL.

The V gene is TRBV6-2 or TRBV6-3, the J gene TRBJ2-1; 8 nucleotides agree with TRBD2. Germline CDR1 and CDR2: MNHEY and SVGEGT. The CDR3 extends over 18 amino acids. V trimming: 5 bases; J trimming: 5 bases; junction bases outside the gene matches: 17. CDR3 protein: CASSPPGWREAGDNEQFF. Written as DNA, the CDR3 is TGTGCCAGCAGTCCCCCTGGTTGGCGCGAAGCGGGGGACAATGAGCAGTTCTTC.

The V and J genes are TRBV5-1 and TRBJ1-6, with TRBD1 matching over 10 bases. J lost 8 bases, V lost 4 bases, and 6 bases had no gene match. Per germline, CDR1 SGHRS and CDR2 YFSETQ. The CDR3 totals 15 residues. CDR3 nucleotides: TGCGCCAGCAGCCCTCGGGACAGGGGCGATTCACCCCTCCACTTT. It encodes CASSPRDRGDSPLHF. The variable domain in full, with the rest retrieved from reference TRBV5-1 and TRBJ1-6, is KAGVTQTPRYLIKTRGQQVTLSCSPISGHRSVSWYQQTPGQGLQFLFEYFSETQRNKGNFPGRFSGRQFSNSRSEMNVSTLELGDSALYLCASSPRDRGDSPLHFGNGTRLTVT.

The rearrangement uses TRBV28 and TRBJ2-2; D is undetermined. V lost 3 bases to trimming and J lost 5 bases, with 4 bases between them. CDR1 is MDHEN and CDR2 is SYDVKM in the germline V gene. This CDR3 is 12 amino acids long. The CDR3 nucleotides are TGTGCCAGCAGTTTGCGAACCGGGGAGCTGTTTTTT. Translating it yields CASSLRTGELFF.

The rearrangement uses TRBV5-5 and TRBJ2-7, with 11 bases fitting TRBD1. The CDR3 consists of 18 residues. CDR1 SGHKS and CDR2 YYEKEE come from the germline V gene (reference sequence). V was pared by 6 bases and J by 5 bases, with 19 bases of the junction left unmatched. The CDR3 DNA reads TGTGCCAGCACCATGGCAGGGACAGGGGGTTTATTGGCCCACGAGCAGTACTTC. Its translation: CASTMAGTGGLLAHEQYF.

This clone turned up a few times. This chain links TRBV6-5 with TRBJ1-3; the D gene is possibly TRBD1 (5 bases). Looked up from germline, CDR1 is MNHEY and CDR2 is SVGAGI. CDR3 length: 13 residues. V lost 8 bases, J lost 3 bases, and 11 bases lay in between. The CDR3 protein is CASGLQGGNTIYF. CDR3 in DNA: TGTGCCAGCGGGTTGCAGGGTGGAAACACCATATATTTT.

The chain joins TRBV6-5 to TRBJ2-1; D remains ambiguous. Trimming removed 5 bases at V and 1 base at J, with 12 bases between. There are 15 residues in the CDR3. Germline loops: CDR1 MNHEY, CDR2 SVGAGI. As DNA, the CDR3 is TGTGCCAGCAGTAGTTTGGGCCGTTCCTACAATGAGCAGTTCTTC. Translated, it gives CASSSLGRSYNEQFF.

This clone was found once. The V and J genes are TRBV6-4 and TRBJ2-7; perhaps TRBD1 as D (6 bases). The CDR3 is 13 amino acids. V lost 6 bases and J lost 2, with 11 bases in between. Germline-derived CDR1 and CDR2 are MRHNA and SNTAGT. The CDR3 region is CASSCRGAYEQYF. The CDR3 region has the DNA TGTGCCAGCAGCTGCAGGGGTGCCTACGAGCAGTACTTC.

The chain recombines TRBV19 with TRBJ2-2; tentatively, D is TRBD2 (6 bases). The ends were cut back, 6 bases at V and 2 bases at J, with 13 bases in the middle. Per the germline V gene, CDR1 is LNHDA and CDR2 is SQIVND (reference sequence). The CDR3 covers 15 residues. The CDR3 nucleotides read TGTGCCAGTAGCGCCTGGAGGGCCAACACCGGGGAGCTGTTTTTT. This codes for CASSAWRANTGELFF.

This clone was seen more than once but under ten times. V usage is TRBV7-2 and J usage is TRBJ2-7; TRBD1 is a possible D gene (6 bases). V was pared by 3 bases and J by 0 bases, with 9 bases between. There are 14 residues in the CDR3. Per the germline V gene, CDR1 is SGHTA and CDR2 is FQGNSA. CDR3 region: CASSLDRYSYEQYF. The CDR3 DNA reads as TGTGCCAGCAGCTTGGACAGATACTCCTACGAGCAGTACTTC.

This chain links TRBV3-1 (or the pseudogene TRBV3-2) with TRBJ2-1, with D hard to call. Trimming took 3 bases from V and 9 from J, leaving 15 bases between them. CDR1 and CDR2 (germline): LGHDT, YNNKEL (reference sequence). The CDR3 extends over 14 amino acids. In DNA, the CDR3 is TGTGCCAGCAGCCATCCGGTCCCAGAGGCTGAGCAGTTCTTC. Residues: CASSHPVPEAEQFF.

Details on this clone: Compared with germline, one end of the junction differs, possibly owing to a read error. The chain joins TRBV7-7 to TRBJ2-5; D call uncertain. The CDR3 spans 13 residues. Germline values: CDR1 SSHAT, CDR2 FNYEAQ (reference sequence). The CDR3 bases are TGTGCTAGCAGCCCGAGGCCTCAAGAGACCCAGTACTTC. Translating it yields CASSPRPQETQYF.

The rearrangement links TRBV2 to TRBJ1-1; no clear D. Trimming took 4 bases from V and 6 from J, leaving 6 bases between them. Germline-derived CDR1 and CDR2 are SNHLY and FYNNEI. The CDR3 contains 11 residues. CDR3 nucleotide sequence: TGTGCCAGCAGTGGCTATTCTGAAGCTTTCTTT. This sequence encodes CASSGYSEAFF. The full variable domain, in which reference TRBV2 and TRBJ1-1 provide the parts outside the CDR3, is EPEVTQTPSHQVTQMGQEVILRCVPISNHLYFYWYRQILGQKVEFLVSFYNNEISEKSEIFDDQFSVERPDGSNFTLKIRSTKLEDSAMYFCASSGYSEAFFGQGTRLTVV.

The V and J genes are TRBV19 and TRBJ1-2, with a tentative D call TRBD1 (6 bases). From germline, CDR1 is LNHDA and CDR2 SQIVND (reference sequence). V was pared by 2 bases and J by 2 bases, with 12 bases between. The CDR3 contains 15 residues. The CDR3 DNA is TGTGCCAGTAGTATATGGGACACCATAAACTATGGCTACACCTTC. Translating it yields CASSIWDTINYGYTF.

The chain combines TRBV15 with TRBJ2-7; TRBD1 agrees at 8 bases. CDR3 length: 13 amino acids. The V gene's germline CDR1 is LNHNV and CDR2 YYDKDF (reference sequence). J lost 2 bases, V lost 7 bases, and 4 bases had no gene match. The CDR3 here is CATKDRDPYEQYF. The DNA of the CDR3 is TGTGCCACCAAGGACAGGGATCCCTACGAGCAGTACTTC. Looking up the rest from reference TRBV15 and TRBJ2-7 gives the full variable domain: DAMVIQNPRYQVTQFGKPVTLSCSQTLNHNVMYWYQQKSSQAPKLLFHYYDKDFNNEADTPDNFQSRRPNTSFCFLDIRSPGLGDTAMYLCATKDRDPYEQYFGPGTRLTVT.

This clone qualifies as large. The rearrangement joins TRBV28 to TRBJ2-7, with TRBD1 matching 8 bases. The germline CDR1 and CDR2 sequences are MDHEN and SYDVKM. This CDR3 has 16 residues. J lost 1 base, V lost 6 bases, and 11 bases had no gene match. CDR3 region: CASRPTGTGRSYEQYF. The CDR3 DNA reads as TGTGCCAGCAGACCCACCGGGACAGGAAGATCCTACGAGCAGTACTTC.

The chain joins TRBV12-2 to TRBJ2-7; the D call of TRBD2 is as the table states it, not checked on the DNA. TRBV12-2 is recorded as a pseudogene. The CDR3 runs 15 residues. This chain's CDR3 is CASRLGGLAGPEQYF. CDR3 bases: TGTGCAAGTCGCTTAGGTGGACTAGCGGGACCCGAGCAGTACTTC.

The chain has TRBV9 and TRBJ2-1, with D maybe TRBD1 (8 bases). Per the germline V gene, CDR1 is SGDLS and CDR2 is YYNGEE. The CDR3 totals 18 residues. Trimming took off 2 bases at V and 0 bases at J, with 18 bases between the two ends. The CDR3 DNA reads TGTGCCAGCAGCGTCACCAGGGGGGGGACAGGCTCCTACAATGAGCAGTTCTTC. Translated: CASSVTRGGTGSYNEQFF.

The gene calls are TRBV7-8 and TRBJ2-1; tentatively, D is TRBD1 (5 bases). The V gene lost 4 bases and the J gene lost 0 bases, with 10 bases spanning the gap. From germline, CDR1 is SGHVS and CDR2 FQNEAQ. CDR3 length: 15 amino acids. CDR3 amino acids: CASSSQGSSYNEQFF. The CDR3 bases are TGTGCCAGCAGCTCCCAGGGAAGCTCCTACAATGAGCAGTTCTTC.

The rearrangement joins TRBV20-1 to TRBJ2-1; 13 nucleotides line up with TRBD2. Germline assignment: CDR1 DFQATT and CDR2 SNEGSKA (reference sequence). The CDR3 sequence is 15 residues long. J gave up 7 bases and V 3 bases, and 6 bases lay outside the gene matches. The CDR3 protein is CSASPTSGRGNEQFF. The DNA for the CDR3 is TGCAGTGCTAGTCCAACTAGCGGGAGGGGGAATGAGCAGTTCTTC.